This passage covers 12 T cell receptor beta chains from one sample sequenced in a study of cytomegalovirus exposure and HLA in healthy donors. The PCR made use of 60 Vbeta and 13 Jbeta primers. Only in-frame clones appear in the TCRdb table, and some are missing; sequencing was by immunoSEQ multiplex PCR. The sample shows around 200,000 clones, more than 65% of them seen only once. Material: PBMCs. These receptors were taken from a man aged 45-65 years in good health and CMV-seronegative.

This sequence joins TRBV18 and TRBJ1-5; 9 nucleotides match TRBD1. The CDR3 has 16 amino acids. CDR1 and CDR2 (germline): KGHSH, LQKENI. The ends lost 1 base at V and 3 bases at J; junction bases unmatched: 4. In DNA form, the CDR3 reads TGTGCCAGCTCACCACGACAGGGGGTGAACAATCAGCCCCAGCATTTT. It is translated as CASSPRQGVNNQPQHF.

Worth noting for this clone: Other DNA variants within this sample encode the same CDR3. The chain is built from TRBV29-1 and TRBJ1-2, with TRBD1 as a possible D gene (5 bases). CDR1 and CDR2 from the germline V gene are SQVTM and ANQGSEA. The CDR3 runs 11 residues. V lost 4 bases to trimming and J lost 3 bases, with 6 bases between them. The CDR3 loop reads CSVGGDYGYTF. The CDR3 coding sequence is TGCAGCGTTGGGGGGGACTATGGCTACACCTTC.

There are a few counts of this clone. V and J are TRBV10-3 and TRBJ1-6; 7 bases agree with TRBD1. The CDR3 contains 14 residues. V gave up 0 bases and J gave up 10 bases; unmatched junction bases: 3. Germline values: CDR1 ENHRY, CDR2 SYGVKD. The chain's CDR3 is CAISESQGNSPLHF. As DNA, the CDR3 is TGTGCCATCAGTGAGTCACAGGGGAACTCACCCCTCCACTTT.

This clone was counted only a few times. The chain links TRBV29-1 to TRBJ2-3, with 8 bases fitting TRBD1. The CDR3 length is 13 residues. V shed 2 bases, J shed 4 bases, and the junction held 2 bases outside the gene matches. The germline CDR1 and CDR2 sequences are SQVTM and ANQGSEA. CDR3 sequence: CSVEQGASDTQYF. The CDR3 DNA reads as TGCAGCGTTGAACAGGGGGCGTCAGATACGCAGTATTTT.

The chain has TRBV7-3 and TRBJ2-2; the match to TRBD1 covers 9 bases. The CDR3 runs 15 residues. Germline CDR1 SGHTA, CDR2 FQGTGA. J lost 9 bases, V lost 2 bases, and 7 bases had no gene match. CDR3 coding DNA: TGTGCCAGCAGCTTACAGGGACAGGGAACACGGGAGCTGTTTTTT. Residues: CASSLQGQGTRELFF.

This clone was detected a few times. V is TRBV2 and J is TRBJ2-1; 7 bases align to TRBD1. Unmatched junction bases numbered 15, after V lost 4 bases and J lost 12 bases. The CDR3 consists of 15 residues. The germline V gene encodes CDR1 SNHLY and CDR2 FYNNEI. Here the CDR3 DNA reads TGTGCCAGCAGTGGCCGGGACAGACCCCTCAAGGGGCAGTTCTTC. Protein sequence: CASSGRDRPLKGQFF.

This clone was seen a single time. The CDR3 bases are TGTGCCAGCAGTCCCGGACAGGGGGCCAATCAGCCCCAGCATTTT. Protein: CASSPGQGANQPQHF. The V and J genes are TRBV6-6 and TRBJ1-5; 11 bases are shared with TRBD1. Germline V gene sequence: CDR1 MNHNY, CDR2 SVGAGI (reference sequence). V shed 5 bases and J 3 bases; nucleotides not matched to a gene: 3. The CDR3 is 15 residues long.

V and J are TRBV7-8 and TRBJ1-2, with D perhaps matching TRBD1 (5 bases). Germline CDR1 SGHVS, CDR2 FQNEAQ. The CDR3 runs 14 residues. Trimming took 5 bases from V and 3 from J, leaving 13 bases between them. The CDR3, as DNA: TGTGCCAGCAGCCCTAGCGGGGCTGACTATGGCTACACCTTC. Translation: CASSPSGADYGYTF.

The CDR3 protein is CASSGDRGFNGYTF. CDR3 bases: TGTGCCAGCAGTGGGGACAGGGGATTTAATGGCTACACCTTC. This chain connects TRBV6-1 to TRBJ1-2; 10 bases fit TRBD1. The length of the CDR3 is 14 residues. Germline CDR1 and CDR2: MNHNS and SASEGT. J was trimmed by 6 bases and V by 4 bases; bases with no gene match: 5.

In its sample, this clone was seen once. The chain couples TRBV7-9 to TRBJ2-5; D gene uncertain. The CDR3 loop spans 15 amino acids. With 4 bases removed from V and 1 base from J, the gap between germline ends came to 13 bases. The germline gives CDR1 SEHNR, CDR2 FQNEAQ (reference sequence). The CDR3 reads CASSSWAQLQETQYF. The CDR3 coding sequence is TGTGCCAGCAGCTCTTGGGCACAGCTCCAAGAGACCCAGTACTTC.

The rearrangement joins TRBV19 to TRBJ1-1; TRBD1 matches 7 bases. V shed 3 bases and J 0 bases; nucleotides not matched to a gene: 10. The CDR3 is 17 residues long. Germline CDR1 is LNHDA and CDR2 is SQIVND (reference sequence). The CDR3 sequence: CASSMRYRGLMNTEAFF. The CDR3 region has the DNA TGTGCCAGTAGTATGAGGTACAGGGGCCTCATGAACACTGAAGCTTTCTTT.

The chain is built from TRBV2 and TRBJ1-1; D gene unclear. This CDR3 is 13 amino acids long. Per germline, CDR1 SNHLY and CDR2 FYNNEI. Trimming pared 8 bases from V and 5 bases from J, leaving 15 bases between. The CDR3 here is CASAETMGTEAFF. CDR3 sequence (DNA): TGTGCCAGCGCGGAAACTATGGGTACTGAAGCTTTCTTT.